One and the same sample provided the 12 T cell receptor beta chains below, sequenced in a study of response to subunit inactivated influenza vaccine. Using its own MiXCR run on the RT-PCR reads, TCRdb lists one record per CDR3 protein. The table lists hundreds of thousands of distinct CDR3 sequences, roughly 20% of them singletons, with about 11% in the top ten. Specimen: PBMCs from blood, collected 5 to 6 days after vaccination. These receptors were obtained from a man aged 45-60 years who received an inactivated influenza vaccine.

The rearrangement joins TRBV7-9 to TRBJ2-7, with TRBD1 matching over 7 bases. J lost 6 bases, V lost 1 base, and 6 bases had no gene match. Germline V gives CDR1 SEHNR, CDR2 FQNEAQ (reference sequence). This CDR3 is built from 14 residues. This CDR3 reads CASSLVDRAGEQYF. The CDR3, as DNA: TGTGCCAGCAGCTTAGTTGACAGGGCAGGCGAGCAGTACTTC. Drawing the rest from reference TRBV7-9 and TRBJ2-7, the complete variable domain is DTGVSQNPRHKITKRGQNVTFRCDPISEHNRLYWYRQTLGQGPEFLTYFQNEAQLEKSRLLSDRFSAERPKGSFSTLEIQRTEQGDSAMYLCASSLVDRAGEQYFGPGTRLTVT.

Ten or more counts support this clonotype. The chain has TRBV12-3 or TRBV12-4 and TRBJ2-2; D gene uncertain. The V end was cut by 3 bases, the J end by 7 bases, with 18 bases between. CDR3 length: 16 residues. The CDR3 spells CASSFGGTFGVGELFF. CDR3 coding DNA: TGTGCCAGCAGTTTCGGTGGCACCTTCGGAGTCGGGGAGCTGTTTTTT.

The chain recombines TRBV25-1 with TRBJ2-7, with a weak D call TRBD1 (6 bases). CDR1 and CDR2 from the germline V gene are MGHDK and SYGVNS. The V gene lost 1 base and the J gene lost 12 bases, with 16 bases spanning the gap. The CDR3 totals 13 residues. The CDR3 sequence is CASSEFGTPHLYF. The CDR3 DNA follows: TGTGCCAGCAGTGAATTTGGGACACCTCACCTGTACTTC.

This sequence joins TRBV5-1 and TRBJ2-2; a weak D match, TRBD2 (5 bases). Germline V gene sequence: CDR1 SGHRS, CDR2 YFSETQ. Trimming cost V 4 bases and J 3 bases, with 10 bases left between them. The CDR3 covers 14 residues. The CDR3 DNA reads TGCGCCAGCAGCATCCGGACTGACACCGGGGAGCTGTTTTTT. This gives the protein CASSIRTDTGELFF. The entire variable domain, with the rest obtained from reference TRBV5-1 and TRBJ2-2, is as follows: KAGVTQTPRYLIKTRGQQVTLSCSPISGHRSVSWYQQTPGQGLQFLFEYFSETQRNKGNFPGRFSGRQFSNSRSEMNVSTLELGDSALYLCASSIRTDTGELFFGEGSRLTVL.

The chain recombines TRBV9 with TRBJ2-5; D remains ambiguous. Germline assignment: CDR1 SGDLS and CDR2 YYNGEE. This CDR3 contains 15 residues. Trimming pared 0 bases from V and 5 bases from J, leaving 14 bases between. The CDR3 here is CASSVVGSTAETQYF. CDR3 DNA sequence: TGTGCCAGCAGCGTAGTGGGGTCCACTGCCGAGACCCAGTACTTC.

Ten or more counts support this clonotype. The V call is TRBV29-1, the J call TRBJ2-1, with a tentative D call TRBD2 (5 bases). The CDR3 runs to 11 residues. Germline CDR1 SQVTM, CDR2 ANQGSEA. The germline V and J ends were trimmed by 6 bases and 7 bases, with 10 bases remaining between them. CDR3 residues: CSVARDNEQFF. In nucleotides, the CDR3 is TGCAGCGTAGCCCGGGATAATGAGCAGTTCTTC.

In its sample, this clonotype was seen many times. The chain recombines TRBV7-2 with TRBJ2-7; 11 bases align to TRBD2. The CDR3 is made up of 15 amino acids. Trimming cost V 5 bases and J 0 bases; bases outside gene matches: 3. Germline CDR1 is SGHTA and CDR2 is FQGNSA. CDR3 residues: CASSPSGGTSYEQYF. The DNA for the CDR3 is TGTGCCAGCAGCCCTAGCGGGGGGACCTCCTACGAGCAGTACTTC. Full variable domain (missing parts from reference TRBV7-2 and TRBJ2-7): GAGVSQSPSNKVTEKGKDVELRCDPISGHTALYWYRQSLGQGLEFLIYFQGNSAPDKSGLPSDRFSAERTGGSVSTLTIQRTQQEDSAVYLCASSPSGGTSYEQYFGPGTRLTVT.

This clonotype was counted only a few times. The rearrangement uses TRBV28 and TRBJ2-7, with D maybe TRBD1 (6 bases). This CDR3 region has 14 residues. Deletions cut 10 bases from V and 0 bases from J, with 16 bases between. Germline assignment: CDR1 MDHEN and CDR2 SYDVKM. The CDR3 sequence: CATGPQGSSYEQYF. The CDR3 nucleotides read TGTGCCACCGGGCCGCAGGGGAGCTCCTACGAGCAGTACTTC.

The chain links TRBV4-3 to TRBJ1-1; D remains ambiguous. The CDR3 totals 14 residues. Trimming removed 4 bases from V and 3 bases from J, with 12 bases in between. The germline V gene encodes CDR1 LGHNA and CDR2 YSLEER. In nucleotides, the CDR3 is TGCGCCAGCAGCCTTGGCCTTAGAGACACTGAAGCTTTCTTT. The encoded protein is CASSLGLRDTEAFF.

The V call is TRBV12-3 or TRBV12-4, the J call TRBJ2-1; possibly TRBD1 for D (6 bases). With 5 bases removed from V and 5 bases from J, the gap between germline ends came to 13 bases. The CDR3 consists of 14 residues. The CDR3 bases are TGTGCCAGCAGTGACACCGGGACAAACAATGAGCAGTTCTTC. Translating it yields CASSDTGTNNEQFF.

This clonotype was observed a handful of times. V usage is TRBV10-3 and J usage is TRBJ2-7; tentatively, D is TRBD2 (7 bases). The V end lost 3 bases, the J end lost 3 bases, and 18 bases lay between the germline ends. The CDR3 is 16 residues long. Germline CDR1 and CDR2: ENHRY and SYGVKD. CDR3 sequence (DNA): TGTGCCATCAGTGACCGCGTTGGGGGGGCTATCTACGAGCAGTACTTC. Protein product: CAISDRVGGAIYEQYF.

The sample holds a few counts of this clonotype. The chain recombines TRBV29-1 with TRBJ1-4; the D is unclear. Trimming shortened V by 4 bases and J by 4 bases, and 7 bases separated the two germline ends. CDR1 is SQVTM, CDR2 ANQGSEA, per germline. The CDR3 is made up of 12 amino acids. CDR3 protein: CSVGSYNEKLFF. The CDR3 DNA reads as TGCAGCGTTGGGTCTTATAATGAAAAACTGTTTTTT.